These T cell receptor beta chains were read from a single sample in a study of cytomegalovirus exposure and HLA in healthy donors. Some clones are missing from TCRdb's copy, which holds only in-frame ones; the method was immunoSEQ multiplex PCR. The sample has approximately 170,000 clones, roughly four fifths seen once. The sample consisted of PBMCs. These receptors were collected from a man aged 50-59 years in good health and CMV-seropositive. Both conserved end residues are part of each CDR3. Clone size is stated in some rows and not others, as once, few, many or a class when expanded.

v_call: TRBV5-1; clone_size: NA; cdr3_aa: CASSLELAATGELFF
v_call: TRBV7-8; clone_size: NA; cdr3_aa: CASSLARFDSPLHF
v_call: TRBV30; clone_size: NA; cdr3_aa: CASDTAKNIQYF
v_call: TRBV18; clone_size: NA; cdr3_aa: CASSPLHSGTQNTEAFF
v_call: TRBV27; clone_size: NA; cdr3_aa: CASSLRGLVNSPLHF
v_call: TRBV30; clone_size: NA; cdr3_aa: CAWETDSSSYNEQFF
v_call: TRBV9; clone_size: NA; cdr3_aa: CASSGGLAGPATANTGELFF
v_call: TRBV14; clone_size: NA; cdr3_aa: CASSQDQGENSPLHF
v_call: TRBV18; clone_size: NA; cdr3_aa: CASSPPTGGAKNIQYF
v_call: TRBV19; clone_size: NA; cdr3_aa: CASSIMSGGYEQYF
v_call: TRBV7-9; clone_size: NA; cdr3_aa: CASSLIAGSTDTQYF
v_call: TRBV15; clone_size: few; cdr3_aa: CATSSEADTQYF
v_call: TRBV11-2; clone_size: NA; cdr3_aa: CASSLESGKGYTF
v_call: TRBV7-6; clone_size: NA; cdr3_aa: CASSLEAGGGLDGYTF
v_call: TRBV5-5; clone_size: NA; cdr3_aa: CASNRDTSGNTIYF
v_call: TRBV27; clone_size: NA; cdr3_aa: CASSLSRTASGNTIYF
v_call: TRBV30; clone_size: NA; cdr3_aa: CAWSEGANEKLFF
v_call: TRBV5-3; clone_size: NA; cdr3_aa: CARSPETTPPAGGTWDEQFF
v_call: TRBV11-2; clone_size: NA; cdr3_aa: CASSLEMAGGADTQYF
v_call: TRBV2; clone_size: NA; cdr3_aa: CASGLGAKRRSTQYF
v_call: TRBV7-9; clone_size: NA; cdr3_aa: CSSSAAGGPPYEQYF
v_call: TRBV11-2; clone_size: NA; cdr3_aa: CASSSTLLAGTYNEQFF
v_call: TRBV11-2; clone_size: NA; cdr3_aa: CASSQASYNEQFF
v_call: TRBV7-9; clone_size: NA; cdr3_aa: CSSSGQFQGRGQPQHF
v_call: TRBV5-5; clone_size: NA; cdr3_aa: CASSLAGGSYEQYF
v_call: TRBV30; clone_size: NA; cdr3_aa: CAWTTDRGLWETQYF
v_call: TRBV7-2; clone_size: NA; cdr3_aa: CASSPQGQGYGYTF
v_call: TRBV9; clone_size: NA; cdr3_aa: CASSRQGNYNEQFF
v_call: TRBV18; clone_size: NA; cdr3_aa: CASSPRIGGQEIYGYTF
v_call: TRBV5-1; clone_size: once; cdr3_aa: CASSYRETQYF
v_call: TRBV5-1; clone_size: NA; cdr3_aa: CASSLLRTDTQYF
v_call: TRBV4-3; clone_size: few; cdr3_aa: CASSQDPAGSGANVLTF
v_call: TRBV7-8; clone_size: NA; cdr3_aa: CASSRGISYEQYF
v_call: TRBV14; clone_size: NA; cdr3_aa: CASNRQNVNTEAFF
v_call: TRBV5-1; clone_size: NA; cdr3_aa: CASSGTGGINGELFF
v_call: TRBV7-8; clone_size: NA; cdr3_aa: CASSLRQGAQENIQYF
v_call: TRBV21-1; clone_size: NA; cdr3_aa: CASGRLVRGQETQYF
v_call: TRBV5-1; clone_size: NA; cdr3_aa: CASSQGQGDSPLHF
v_call: TRBV6-5; clone_size: NA; cdr3_aa: CASSSLAGGYNEQFF
v_call: TRBV27; clone_size: NA; cdr3_aa: CASRAQGVREKLFF
v_call: TRBV6-5; clone_size: NA; cdr3_aa: CASSYSGGVNEKLFF
v_call: TRBV7-3; clone_size: NA; cdr3_aa: CASSPRRGGLAGANVLTF
v_call: TRBV5-1; clone_size: once; cdr3_aa: CASSSGGDYGYTF